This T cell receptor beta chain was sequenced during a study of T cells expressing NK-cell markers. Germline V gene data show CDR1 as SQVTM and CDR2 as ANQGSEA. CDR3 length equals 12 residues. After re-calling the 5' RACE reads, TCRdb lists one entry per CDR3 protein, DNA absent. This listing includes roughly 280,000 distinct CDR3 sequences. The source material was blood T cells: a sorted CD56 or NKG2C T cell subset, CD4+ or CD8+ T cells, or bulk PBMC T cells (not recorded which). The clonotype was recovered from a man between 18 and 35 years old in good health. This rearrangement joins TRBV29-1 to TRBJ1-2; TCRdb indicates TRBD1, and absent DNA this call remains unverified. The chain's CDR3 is CSVTDREYGYTF. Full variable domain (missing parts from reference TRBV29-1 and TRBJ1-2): SAVISQKPSRDICQRGTSLTIQCQVDSQVTMMFWYRQQPGQSLTLIATANQGSEATYESGFVIDKFPISRPNLTFSTLTVSNMSPEDSSIYLCSVTDREYGYTFGSGTRLTVV.